The T cell receptor (beta chain) under discussion was sequenced for a study of CD8 T cells in ankylosing spondylitis. This CDR3 contains 12 residues. Trimming left V 5 bases short and J 2 bases short, with 6 bases between. Germline CDR1 and CDR2: SEHNR and FQNEAQ (reference sequence). A word on this clonotype: Its antigen is not known.

Each TCR beta library was made by quantitative 5'-RACE that incorporated molecular barcodes. Using its own MiXCR run on the 5' RACE reads, TCRdb lists one record per CDR3 protein. Of about 300,000 distinct CDR3 sequences listed, around 20% are singletons. Whole-study results and caveats: Disease-linked clones bore a CD8+ phenotype, appearing relatively rarely in peripheral blood. Reportedly, disease-linked clones are significantly enriched in ankylosing spondylitis patients' matched synovial fluid. Several highly homologous variants formed a TCR beta motif that appeared characteristic of ankylosing spondylitis blood.

The sequence was collected from a female donor with ankylosing spondylitis or in good health (not recorded which). The chain uses TRBV7-9 and TRBJ2-5, with no clear D. Sequencing was performed on blood, either unsorted or a sorted T cell fraction (not recorded which). CDR3 sequence reads: CASSRRQETQYF. CDR3 nucleotides: TGTGCCAGCAGCCGGAGACAAGAGACCCAGTACTTC.